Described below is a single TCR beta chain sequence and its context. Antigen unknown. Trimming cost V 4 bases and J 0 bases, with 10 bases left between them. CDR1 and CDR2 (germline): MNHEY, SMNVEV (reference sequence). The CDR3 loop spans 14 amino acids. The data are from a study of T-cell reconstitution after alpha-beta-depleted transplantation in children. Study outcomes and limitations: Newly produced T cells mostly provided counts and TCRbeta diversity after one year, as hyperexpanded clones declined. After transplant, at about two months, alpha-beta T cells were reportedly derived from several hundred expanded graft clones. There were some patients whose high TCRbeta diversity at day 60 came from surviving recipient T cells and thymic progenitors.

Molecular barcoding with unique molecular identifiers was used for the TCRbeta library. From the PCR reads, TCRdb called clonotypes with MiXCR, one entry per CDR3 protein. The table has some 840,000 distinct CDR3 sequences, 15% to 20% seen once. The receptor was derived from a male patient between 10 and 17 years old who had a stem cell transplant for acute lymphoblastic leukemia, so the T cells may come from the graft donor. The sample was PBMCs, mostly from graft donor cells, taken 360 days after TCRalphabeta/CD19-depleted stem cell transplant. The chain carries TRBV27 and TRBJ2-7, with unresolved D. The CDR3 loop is CASSYGIPSYEQYF. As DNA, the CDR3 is TGTGCCAGCAGTTACGGCATTCCCTCCTACGAGCAGTACTTC.